This T cell receptor (beta chain) appears in the sequencing data of a study of cytomegalovirus exposure and HLA in healthy donors. The study ran its PCR with 60 Vbeta and 13 Jbeta primers. Data came from immunoSEQ multiplex PCR; TCRdb stores just in-frame clones and leaves some out. The table includes 300,000 or so clones, roughly 81% detected once. In germline, CDR1 is SGHTA, CDR2 FQGNSA. With 5 bases clipped from V and 2 bases from J, the junction kept 9 bases outside the gene matches. This CDR3 region has 16 residues. Sequencing used PBMCs. J is TRBJ2-1 and V is TRBV7-2; 7 nucleotides align to TRBD2. The sequence was obtained from a woman aged 40 to 49 in good health and CMV-seropositive. CDR3 in amino acids: CASSPRAGVAYNEQFF. CDR3 coding DNA: TGTGCCAGCAGCCCCCGGGCGGGAGTGGCCTACAATGAGCAGTTCTTC.